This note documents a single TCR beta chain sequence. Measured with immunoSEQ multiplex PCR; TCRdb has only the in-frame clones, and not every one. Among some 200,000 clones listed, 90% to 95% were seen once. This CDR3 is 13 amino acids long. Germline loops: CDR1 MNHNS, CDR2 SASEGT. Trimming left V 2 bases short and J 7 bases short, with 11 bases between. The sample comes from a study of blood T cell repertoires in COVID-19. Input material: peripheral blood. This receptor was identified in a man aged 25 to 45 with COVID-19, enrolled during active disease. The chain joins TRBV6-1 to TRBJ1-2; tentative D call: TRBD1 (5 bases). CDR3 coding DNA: TGTGCCAGCAGTGAACCGACAGATCGTGGCTACACCTTC. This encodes CASSEPTDRGYTF.